These T cell receptor beta chains were read from a single sample in a study of T-cell memory formation after mild COVID-19. TCRdb re-analysed the 5' RACE reads in MiXCR, keeping a single row per CDR3 protein. The sample lists around 430,000 distinct CDR3 sequences, 15% to 20% seen once, with around a fifth in the top ten. The sequencing input was PBMCs or a T cell subset sorted from them (not recorded which). Source of these receptors: a young man who had mild COVID-19 (a few samples of this study predate the infection). Cell type and time point are not known. Both conserved end residues are part of each CDR3. The D gene is left open where the match is weak. Not all rows give a size; the values are once, few, many and, for expanded clones, a class.

abundance: NA; d_gene: NA; v_gene: TRBV7-8; j_gene: TRBJ2-3; CDR3aa: CASSLGFGGDTQYF; CDR3nt: TGTGCCAGCAGCTTAGGGTTCGGGGGAGATACGCAGTATTTT
abundance: NA; d_gene: TRBD1; v_gene: TRBV3-1; j_gene: TRBJ1-2; CDR3aa: CASSQDDREGYGYTF; CDR3nt: TGTGCCAGCAGCCAAGATGACAGGGAGGGCTATGGCTACACCTTC
abundance: NA; d_gene: TRBD2; v_gene: TRBV4-3; j_gene: TRBJ2-2; CDR3aa: CASSQDSGTSGPGEMFF; CDR3nt: TGCGCCAGCAGCCAAGATTCCGGGACTAGTGGCCCCGGGGAGATGTTTTTT
abundance: NA; d_gene: NA; v_gene: TRBV27; j_gene: TRBJ2-1; CDR3aa: CASSFQLVEFF; CDR3nt: TGTGCCAGCAGTTTTCAACTAGTTGAGTTCTTC
abundance: few; d_gene: TRBD2; v_gene: TRBV12-3/TRBV12-4; j_gene: TRBJ2-7; CDR3aa: CASGAGTTIRGQYF; CDR3nt: TGTGCCAGCGGCGCCGGGACTACGATACGAGGGCAGTACTTC
abundance: few; d_gene: TRBD1; v_gene: TRBV5-5; j_gene: TRBJ1-1; CDR3aa: CASSSRGGAGNTEAFF; CDR3nt: TGTGCCAGCAGCTCTAGAGGGGGCGCGGGGAACACTGAAGCTTTCTTT
abundance: NA; d_gene: NA; v_gene: TRBV18; j_gene: TRBJ2-3; CDR3aa: CASSPPFSTDTQYF; CDR3nt: TGTGCCAGCTCACCACCCTTTAGCACAGATACGCAGTATTTT
abundance: NA; d_gene: NA; v_gene: TRBV5-1; j_gene: TRBJ2-1; CDR3aa: CASSLARVDQFF; CDR3nt: TGCGCCAGCAGCTTGGCCAGGGTCGACCAGTTCTTC
abundance: few; d_gene: NA; v_gene: TRBV5-5; j_gene: TRBJ2-3; CDR3aa: CASSLDLMGTDTQYF; CDR3nt: TGTGCCAGCAGCTTGGATCTGATGGGCACAGATACGCAGTATTTT
abundance: NA; d_gene: NA; v_gene: TRBV19; j_gene: TRBJ1-5; CDR3aa: CASSIEDLNQPQHF; CDR3nt: TGTGCCAGTAGTATTGAGGACCTTAATCAGCCCCAGCATTTT
abundance: few; d_gene: NA; v_gene: TRBV4-3; j_gene: TRBJ2-7; CDR3aa: CASSQERSYEQYF; CDR3nt: TGCGCCAGCAGCCAAGAACGCAGCTACGAGCAGTACTTC
abundance: NA; d_gene: NA; v_gene: TRBV7-8; j_gene: TRBJ1-1; CDR3aa: CASSLRDPRGTEAFF; CDR3nt: TGTGCCAGCAGCCTTCGGGACCCTAGAGGGACTGAAGCTTTCTTT
abundance: NA; d_gene: NA; v_gene: TRBV7-9; j_gene: TRBJ1-1; CDR3aa: CASSRDGDTEAFF; CDR3nt: TGTGCCAGCAGCCGCGACGGGGACACTGAAGCTTTCTTT
abundance: few; d_gene: NA; v_gene: TRBV24-1; j_gene: TRBJ1-1; CDR3aa: CATSGSDTEAFF; CDR3nt: TGTGCCACCAGTGGGAGCGACACTGAAGCTTTCTTT
abundance: NA; d_gene: TRBD1; v_gene: TRBV9; j_gene: TRBJ1-1; CDR3aa: CASSARQGGYSEAFF; CDR3nt: TGTGCCAGCAGCGCCCGACAGGGTGGCTACTCTGAAGCTTTCTTT
abundance: few; d_gene: NA; v_gene: TRBV5-6; j_gene: TRBJ1-5; CDR3aa: CASSLWAAFSNQPQHF; CDR3nt: TGTGCCAGCAGCTTGTGGGCAGCCTTTAGCAATCAGCCCCAGCATTTT
abundance: few; d_gene: NA; v_gene: TRBV5-6; j_gene: TRBJ2-5; CDR3aa: CASSPTAGTQYF; CDR3nt: TGTGCCAGCAGCCCAACGGCCGGGACCCAGTACTTC
abundance: NA; d_gene: TRBD2; v_gene: TRBV7-9; j_gene: TRBJ2-7; CDR3aa: CASSSRLAEQYF; CDR3nt: TGTGCCAGCAGCTCCCGACTAGCTGAGCAGTACTTC
abundance: few; d_gene: TRBD1; v_gene: TRBV5-1; j_gene: TRBJ2-5; CDR3aa: CASSLLGTDQETQYF; CDR3nt: TGCGCCAGCAGCCTCCTAGGGACAGACCAAGAGACCCAGTACTTC
abundance: NA; d_gene: TRBD1; v_gene: TRBV6-5; j_gene: TRBJ2-2; CDR3aa: CASGQGVTGELFF; CDR3nt: TGTGCCAGCGGACAGGGGGTCACCGGGGAGCTGTTTTTT
abundance: NA; d_gene: NA; v_gene: TRBV12-3/TRBV12-4; j_gene: TRBJ1-1; CDR3aa: CASSFLGSGAEAFF; CDR3nt: TGTGCCAGCAGTTTTCTCGGGAGTGGGGCTGAAGCTTTCTTT
abundance: few; d_gene: NA; v_gene: TRBV3-1; j_gene: TRBJ1-3; CDR3aa: CASGGAFSGNTIYF; CDR3nt: TGTGCCAGCGGGGGGGCCTTCTCGGGAAACACCATATATTTT
abundance: few; d_gene: NA; v_gene: TRBV9; j_gene: TRBJ1-1; CDR3aa: CASSNRGGTEAFF; CDR3nt: TGTGCCAGCAGCAATAGGGGAGGGACTGAAGCTTTCTTT
abundance: NA; d_gene: NA; v_gene: TRBV11-2; j_gene: TRBJ2-1; CDR3aa: CASSLNFRASNNEQFF; CDR3nt: TGTGCCAGCAGCTTAAATTTTCGAGCTAGCAACAATGAGCAGTTCTTC
abundance: once; d_gene: TRBD1; v_gene: TRBV9; j_gene: TRBJ2-5; CDR3aa: CATATGAQEGQYF; CDR3nt: TGTGCCACCGCGACAGGGGCCCAAGAGGGCCAGTACTTC
abundance: many; d_gene: NA; v_gene: TRBV7-8; j_gene: TRBJ1-5; CDR3aa: CASSLVYSNQPQHF; CDR3nt: TGTGCCAGCAGCTTAGTGTATAGCAATCAGCCCCAGCATTTT
abundance: NA; d_gene: NA; v_gene: TRBV20-1; j_gene: TRBJ2-1; CDR3aa: CSASYSEQFF; CDR3nt: TGCAGTGCTAGTTACAGTGAGCAGTTCTTC
abundance: few; d_gene: NA; v_gene: TRBV4-3; j_gene: TRBJ2-7; CDR3aa: CASSQDPRQSYEQYF; CDR3nt: TGCGCCAGCAGCCAAGATCCCCGTCAGTCCTACGAGCAGTACTTC
abundance: few; d_gene: TRBD1; v_gene: TRBV12-3/TRBV12-4; j_gene: TRBJ1-2; CDR3aa: CASSLADRVPSYGYTF; CDR3nt: TGTGCCAGCAGTTTAGCCGACAGGGTTCCCTCCTATGGCTACACCTTC
abundance: few; d_gene: NA; v_gene: TRBV12-3/TRBV12-4; j_gene: TRBJ1-4; CDR3aa: CASSLAGGVYEKLFF; CDR3nt: TGTGCCAGCAGTTTAGCCGGCGGGGTATATGAAAAACTGTTTTTT
abundance: few; d_gene: NA; v_gene: TRBV5-1; j_gene: TRBJ1-1; CDR3aa: CASSLGEGPRNTEAFF; CDR3nt: TGCGCCAGCAGCTTAGGTGAAGGACCCAGGAACACTGAAGCTTTCTTT
abundance: once; d_gene: NA; v_gene: TRBV10-3; j_gene: TRBJ2-5; CDR3aa: CAISVSVGEETQYF; CDR3nt: TGTGCCATCTCAGTTTCGGTAGGGGAAGAGACCCAGTACTTC
abundance: NA; d_gene: NA; v_gene: TRBV13; j_gene: TRBJ2-7; CDR3aa: CASSLEGAPYEQYF; CDR3nt: TGTGCCAGCAGCTTGGAAGGGGCGCCCTACGAGCAGTACTTC
abundance: few; d_gene: NA; v_gene: TRBV7-2; j_gene: TRBJ2-3; CDR3aa: CASSPRRGSDTQYF; CDR3nt: TGTGCCAGCAGCCCCCGCAGGGGATCAGATACGCAGTATTTT
abundance: NA; d_gene: TRBD2; v_gene: TRBV5-1; j_gene: TRBJ2-4; CDR3aa: CASRGVGGRENIQYF; CDR3nt: TGCGCCAGCCGGGGCGTGGGAGGGCGCGAAAACATTCAGTACTTC